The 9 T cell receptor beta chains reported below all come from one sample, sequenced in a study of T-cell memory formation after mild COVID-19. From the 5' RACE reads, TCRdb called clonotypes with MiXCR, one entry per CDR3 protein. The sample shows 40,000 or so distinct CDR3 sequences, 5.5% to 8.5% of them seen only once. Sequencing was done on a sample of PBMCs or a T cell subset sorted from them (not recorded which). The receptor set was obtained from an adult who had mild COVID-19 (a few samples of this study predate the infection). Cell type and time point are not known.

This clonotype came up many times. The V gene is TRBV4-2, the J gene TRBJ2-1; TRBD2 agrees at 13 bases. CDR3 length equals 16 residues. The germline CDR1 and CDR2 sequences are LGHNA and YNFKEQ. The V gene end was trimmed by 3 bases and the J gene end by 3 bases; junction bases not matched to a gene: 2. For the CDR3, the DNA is TGTGCCAGCAGCCAGGGACTAGCGGGAAACTACAATGAGCAGTTCTTC. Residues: CASSQGLAGNYNEQFF.

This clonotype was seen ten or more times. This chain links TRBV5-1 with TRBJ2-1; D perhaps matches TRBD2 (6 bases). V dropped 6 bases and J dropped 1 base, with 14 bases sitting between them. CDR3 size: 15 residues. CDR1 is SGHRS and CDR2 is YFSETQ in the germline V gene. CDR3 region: CASTRTGESYNEQFF. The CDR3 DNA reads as TGCGCCAGCACTCGAACGGGGGAATCCTACAATGAGCAGTTCTTC.

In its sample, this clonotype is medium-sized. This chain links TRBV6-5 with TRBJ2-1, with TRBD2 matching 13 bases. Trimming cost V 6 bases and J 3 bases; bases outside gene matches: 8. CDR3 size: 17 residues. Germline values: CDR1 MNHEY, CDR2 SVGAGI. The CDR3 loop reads CASSPGTSGMIYNEQFF. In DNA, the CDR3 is TGTGCCAGCAGCCCAGGGACTAGCGGGATGATCTACAATGAGCAGTTCTTC.

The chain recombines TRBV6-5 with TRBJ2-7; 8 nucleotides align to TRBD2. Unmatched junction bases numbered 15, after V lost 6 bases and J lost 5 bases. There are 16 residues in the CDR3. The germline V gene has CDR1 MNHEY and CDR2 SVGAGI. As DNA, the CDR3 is TGTGCCAGCAGCCCCTCGGGGACTAGACTTTTTGACGAGCAGTACTTC. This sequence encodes CASSPSGTRLFDEQYF.

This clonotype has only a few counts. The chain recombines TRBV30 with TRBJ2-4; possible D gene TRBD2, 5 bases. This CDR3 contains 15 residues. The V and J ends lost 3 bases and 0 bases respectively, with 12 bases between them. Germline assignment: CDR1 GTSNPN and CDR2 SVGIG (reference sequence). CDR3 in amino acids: CAWRMEGLAKNIQYF. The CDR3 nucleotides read TGTGCCTGGAGGATGGAAGGACTAGCCAAAAACATTCAGTACTTC.

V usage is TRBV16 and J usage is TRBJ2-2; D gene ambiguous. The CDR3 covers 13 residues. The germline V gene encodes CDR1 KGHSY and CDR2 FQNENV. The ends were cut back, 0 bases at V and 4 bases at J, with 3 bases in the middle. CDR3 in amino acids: CASSQSTTGELFF. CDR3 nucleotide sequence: TGTGCCAGCAGCCAATCCACCACCGGGGAGCTGTTTTTT.

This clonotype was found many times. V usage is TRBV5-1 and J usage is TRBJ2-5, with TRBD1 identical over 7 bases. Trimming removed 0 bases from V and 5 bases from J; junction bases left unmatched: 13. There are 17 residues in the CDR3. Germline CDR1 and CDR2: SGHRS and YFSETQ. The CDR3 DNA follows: TGCGCCAGCAGCTTGGGATATGACAGGGACGGGATGGAGACCCAGTACTTC. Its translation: CASSLGYDRDGMETQYF.

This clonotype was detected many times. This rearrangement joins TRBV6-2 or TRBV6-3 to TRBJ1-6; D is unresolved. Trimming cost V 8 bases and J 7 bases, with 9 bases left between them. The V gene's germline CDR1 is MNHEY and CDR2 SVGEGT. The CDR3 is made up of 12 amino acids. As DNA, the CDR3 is TGTGCCAGCTACGACCCGAATTCACCCCTCCACTTT. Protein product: CASYDPNSPLHF.

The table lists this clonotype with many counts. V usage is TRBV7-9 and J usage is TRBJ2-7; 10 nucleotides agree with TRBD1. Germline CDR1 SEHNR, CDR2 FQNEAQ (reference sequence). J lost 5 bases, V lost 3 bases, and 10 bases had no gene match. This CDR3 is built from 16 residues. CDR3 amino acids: CASSFPFPGQGNEQYF. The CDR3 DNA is TGTGCCAGCAGCTTCCCATTCCCGGGACAGGGGAACGAGCAGTACTTC.